Sequencing of this T cell receptor beta chain was carried out in a study of blood T cell repertoires in COVID-19. V was cut by 1 base and J by 7 bases, with 16 bases left in between. In germline, CDR1 is SGHDN, CDR2 FVKESK. This CDR3 is built from 15 residues. Clones were sequenced by immunoSEQ multiplex PCR, and TCRdb holds only the in-frame ones, with some missing. The sample shows 190,000 or so clones, roughly nine tenths of them seen only once. The sequence came from a woman between 18 and 29 years old who had recovered from COVID-19. Sequenced sample: PBMCs or T cells enriched from blood (not recorded which). The J gene is TRBJ1-1, the V gene TRBV14; D not certain. CDR3 DNA sequence: TGTGCCAGCAGCCAAGGGTCCCCGCTAGCGGTTGAAGCTTTCTTT. This encodes CASSQGSPLAVEAFF.